This T cell receptor beta chain emerged from a study of T cell responses to AZD1222 COVID-19 vaccine. Analysis merged second doses at about 4 or about 12 weeks. Study findings and constraints: Repertoires were obtained only post-peak T cell response. Females outnumbered males among donors, who were mostly white British; clonal diversity was possibly underestimated.

Sequenced by immunoSEQ multiplex PCR; TCRdb stores in-frame clones only, minus some. The sample holds 110,000 or so clones, 70% to 90% seen once. Worth noting for this clone: Its antigen is not known.

V lost 4 bases to trimming and J lost 4 bases; unmatched junction nucleotides: 6. The CDR3 sequence is 16 residues long. Germline V CDR1 and CDR2: SGHRS, YFSETQ. The V gene is TRBV5-1, the J gene TRBJ2-2, with 11 bases fitting TRBD2. Specimen: peripheral blood, collected 28 days after the second AZD1222 dose. The source of this sequence is an adult who received the AZD1222 COVID-19 vaccine. This CDR3 is CASSRTLAGGTGELFF. The CDR3 nucleotides read TGCGCCAGCAGCCGAACCCTAGCGGGGGGCACCGGGGAGCTGTTTTTT.